This T cell receptor (beta chain) came from a study of blood T cell repertoires in COVID-19. About the study: Sources were T cells, B-cell-depleted T cells, or PBMCs; the material itself was cDNA or gDNA.

In the original analysis: Reference gene primer amplification gave nucleated cell count estimates. Sequencing used immunoSEQ multiplex PCR; TCRdb keeps in-frame clones, though not all of them. V and J calls and clone size come straight from that table; D and trimming were deduced from the DNA. The sample lists 230,000 or so clones, around 83% occurring once. V gave up 5 bases and J gave up 5 bases, with 9 bases separating them. The CDR3 sequence is 12 residues long. CDR1 and CDR2 from the germline V gene are MNHEY and SVGEGT. This clone appeared once. Source material: peripheral blood. The chain has TRBV6-2 or TRBV6-3 and TRBJ1-1; D gene ambiguous. This clonotype was obtained from a man aged 35-49 years with active or convalescent COVID-19. The CDR3 region is CASSPPRTEAFF. CDR3 DNA sequence: TGTGCCAGCAGTCCCCCCCGTACTGAAGCTTTCTTT.